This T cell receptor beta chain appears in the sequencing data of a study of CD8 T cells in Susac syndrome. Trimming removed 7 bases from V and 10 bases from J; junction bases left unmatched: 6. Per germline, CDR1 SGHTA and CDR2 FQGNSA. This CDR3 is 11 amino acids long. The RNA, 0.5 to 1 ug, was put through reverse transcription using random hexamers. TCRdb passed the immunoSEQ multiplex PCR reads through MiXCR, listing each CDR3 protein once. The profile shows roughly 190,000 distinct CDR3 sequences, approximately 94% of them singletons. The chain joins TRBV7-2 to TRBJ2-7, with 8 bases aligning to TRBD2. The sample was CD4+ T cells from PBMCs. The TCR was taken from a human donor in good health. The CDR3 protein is CASTSGSQQYF. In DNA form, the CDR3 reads TGTGCCAGCACGAGCGGGAGTCAACAGTACTTC.